What follows are 23 T cell receptor beta chains derived from one specimen sequenced in a study of control samples from healthy donors and cancer patients. Sequencing used immunoSEQ multiplex PCR; TCRdb keeps in-frame clones, though not all of them. In the table there are approximately 90,000 clones, about nine tenths of which are singletons. The material sequenced was blood. The receptors stem from a woman in her 70s in good health.

The J gene is TRBJ1-4, the V gene TRBV28; 8 bases agree with TRBD1. J lost 6 bases, V lost 3 bases, and 6 bases had no gene match. CDR1 and CDR2 from the germline V gene are MDHEN and SYDVKM. CDR3 size: 15 residues. The CDR3 DNA sequence: TGTGCCAGCAGTTTCCCCGGACAGGGTCATGAAAAACTGTTTTTT. Translating it yields CASSFPGQGHEKLFF.

The chain employs TRBV5-1 and TRBJ1-1; the match to TRBD1 covers 8 bases. With 2 bases clipped from V and 6 bases from J, the junction kept 6 bases outside the gene matches. The germline CDR1 and CDR2 sequences are SGHRS and YFSETQ. The CDR3 is 14 amino acids. As DNA, the CDR3 is TGCGCCAGCAGCTTACAGGGGGATTGGTCTGAAGCTTTCTTT. This encodes CASSLQGDWSEAFF.

The table lists this clone with a count of one. The chain has TRBV18 and TRBJ2-7; possibly TRBD1 or TRBD2 for D (5 bases each). Germline CDR1 and CDR2: KGHSH and LQKENI. There are 14 residues in the CDR3. V lost 3 bases, J lost 7 bases, and 16 bases lay in between. The CDR3 spells CASSPADRGGEQYF. CDR3 nucleotide sequence: TGTGCCAGCTCACCGGCAGACAGAGGCGGGGAGCAGTACTTC.

CDR3 in DNA: TGTGCCAGCAGTTACTCCGGGGGCTCTGGAAACACCATATATTTT. This translates into CASSYSGGSGNTIYF. The J gene is TRBJ1-3, the V gene TRBV6-5; D possibly corresponds to TRBD1 (5 bases). The CDR3 consists of 15 residues. Deletions cut 0 bases from V and 0 bases from J, with 6 bases between. Germline-derived CDR1 and CDR2 are MNHEY and SVGAGI.

The chain links TRBV10-1 to TRBJ1-2, with D perhaps matching TRBD1 (5 bases). The V end lost 7 bases, the J end lost 2 bases, and 14 bases lay between the germline ends. The germline gives CDR1 WNHNN, CDR2 SYGVQD (reference sequence). The CDR3 runs 14 residues. For the CDR3, the DNA is TGCGCCAGCACCTGGGGACCGCCGAACTATGGCTACACCTTC. Translating it yields CASTWGPPNYGYTF.

This chain connects TRBV18 to TRBJ2-3, with TRBD1 identical over 7 bases. Germline values: CDR1 KGHSH, CDR2 LQKENI. The V segment lost 1 base and the J segment 1 base; nucleotides outside the gene matches: 5. The CDR3 runs 16 residues. CDR3 nucleotides: TGTGCCAGCTCACCACTCAGCCAGGGGGGCACAGATACGCAGTATTTT. Amino acid sequence: CASSPLSQGGTDTQYF.

V and J are TRBV3-1 (or the pseudogene TRBV3-2) and TRBJ1-1, with D perhaps matching TRBD1 (5 bases). Germline V gene data show CDR1 as LGHDT and CDR2 as YNNKEL (reference sequence). This CDR3 spans 15 amino acids. With 0 bases removed from V and 8 bases from J, the gap between germline ends came to 16 bases. CDR3 amino acids: CASSQDRKGLREAFF. The CDR3 bases are TGTGCCAGCAGCCAAGATCGAAAGGGACTCCGAGAAGCTTTCTTT.

This clone is a singleton in its sample. V gene TRBV4-2 combines with J gene TRBJ2-1; tentatively, D is TRBD2 (5 bases). Trimming left V 5 bases short and J 0 bases short, with 11 bases between. CDR3 length: 15 residues. Germline CDR1 reads LGHNA; CDR2 reads YNFKEQ. CDR3 region: CASSKDFTSYNEQFF. The CDR3 DNA sequence: TGTGCCAGCAGCAAGGACTTTACCTCCTACAATGAGCAGTTCTTC.

The chain is built from TRBV2 and TRBJ1-1; D unresolved. The CDR3 covers 13 residues. Trimming removed 5 bases from V and 1 base from J, with 8 bases in between. Germline lookup yields CDR1 SNHLY and CDR2 FYNNEI. The CDR3 sequence is CASSRAGNTEAFF. The CDR3 DNA is TGTGCCAGCAGTCGGGCGGGGAACACTGAAGCTTTCTTT.

This CDR3 is CASRPQGATNEKLFF. For the CDR3, the DNA is TGTGCCAGTAGGCCACAGGGGGCAACTAATGAAAAACTGTTTTTT. The gene calls are TRBV19 and TRBJ1-4, with 8 bases that match TRBD1. Germline trimming cut 6 bases from V and 0 bases from J; bases unmatched to any gene: 3. Germline values: CDR1 LNHDA, CDR2 SQIVND (reference sequence). CDR3 length: 15 residues.

CDR3 DNA sequence: TGTGCCAGCAGAGAGGACAGTCACGAGCAGTACTTC. It encodes CASREDSHEQYF. The V and J genes are TRBV2 and TRBJ2-7; tentative D call: TRBD1 (6 bases). Germline-derived CDR1 and CDR2 are SNHLY and FYNNEI. The CDR3 consists of 12 residues. Trimming cost V 6 bases and J 5 bases, with 11 bases left between them.

The chain links TRBV2 to TRBJ2-2; D is perhaps TRBD1 or TRBD2 (5 bases each). The V end was cut by 6 bases, the J end by 3 bases, with 8 bases between. Looked up from germline, CDR1 is SNHLY and CDR2 is FYNNEI. The CDR3 is 13 residues long. The CDR3 sequence: CASRGRDTGELFF. DNA for the CDR3: TGTGCCAGCAGGGGGCGGGACACCGGGGAGCTGTTTTTT.

In DNA, the CDR3 is TGCGCCAGCAGCAAGGGACAGGGGGTCACTGAAGCTTTCTTT. It yields the protein CASSKGQGVTEAFF. This chain joins TRBV4-1 and TRBJ1-1, with 11 bases aligning to TRBD1. This CDR3 spans 14 amino acids. V dropped 5 bases and J dropped 4; count of bases not matched to a gene: 3. Germline V gene sequence: CDR1 MGHRA, CDR2 YSYEKL.

The gene calls are TRBV7-8 and TRBJ1-4; D remains unclear. Germline assignment: CDR1 SGHVS and CDR2 FQNEAQ. This CDR3 contains 10 residues. Between the trimmed V and J ends, which lost 5 bases and 10 bases, there was a span of 5 bases. The CDR3 is CASSHGKLFF. In DNA, the CDR3 is TGTGCCAGCAGCCATGGAAAACTGTTTTTT.

This chain connects TRBV29-1 to TRBJ1-2; D call uncertain. The CDR3 covers 11 residues. Per the germline V gene, CDR1 is SQVTM and CDR2 is ANQGSEA. Between the trimmed V and J ends, which lost 1 base and 8 bases, there was a span of 8 bases. The CDR3 sequence: CSVEGVGGYTF. The CDR3 DNA follows: TGCAGCGTTGAAGGGGTCGGGGGCTACACCTTC.

The J gene is TRBJ1-1, the V gene TRBV5-1; perhaps TRBD1 as D (5 bases). V lost 5 bases and J 4 bases, leaving 15 bases between the germline ends. The germline V gene encodes CDR1 SGHRS and CDR2 YFSETQ. CDR3 length equals 14 residues. As DNA, the CDR3 is TGCGCCAGCAGGAATCGACAGTCCGGCACTGAAGCTTTCTTT. Translation: CASRNRQSGTEAFF. Full variable domain (remainder filled in from reference TRBV5-1 and TRBJ1-1): KAGVTQTPRYLIKTRGQQVTLSCSPISGHRSVSWYQQTPGQGLQFLFEYFSETQRNKGNFPGRFSGRQFSNSRSEMNVSTLELGDSALYLCASRNRQSGTEAFFGQGTRLTVV.

This clone came up once. In DNA form, the CDR3 reads TGTGCCACCATCCGGGGGAGCAATCAGCCCCAGCATTTT. Translation gives CATIRGSNQPQHF. This sequence joins TRBV27 and TRBJ1-5; D might be TRBD1 (5 bases). Trimming removed 10 bases at V and 1 base at J, with 11 bases between. This CDR3 comprises 13 residues. CDR1 is MNHEY and CDR2 is SMNVEV in the germline V gene (reference sequence).

The rearrangement uses TRBV9 and TRBJ1-2, with D perhaps matching TRBD1 (5 bases). The CDR3 extends over 15 amino acids. Looked up from germline, CDR1 is SGDLS and CDR2 is YYNGEE. V lost 3 bases, J lost 8 bases, and 20 bases lay in between. CDR3 amino acids: CASSASERQTGGYTF. CDR3 DNA sequence: TGTGCCAGCAGCGCATCTGAAAGACAGACCGGGGGCTACACCTTC. Variable domain in full (rest from reference TRBV9 and TRBJ1-2): DSGVTQTPKHLITATGQRVTLRCSPRSGDLSVYWYQQSLDQGLQFLIQYYNGEERAKGNILERFSAQQFPDLHSELNLSSLELGDSALYFCASSASERQTGGYTFGSGTRLTVV.

Here the CDR3 reads CASSYSQGQGNTEAFF. The CDR3 DNA sequence: TGTGCCAGCAGTTACTCACAGGGACAGGGGAACACTGAAGCTTTCTTT. This chain connects TRBV6-5 to TRBJ1-1; TRBD1 agrees at 9 bases. Germline trimming cut 0 bases from V and 1 base from J; bases unmatched to any gene: 3. The CDR3 is 16 residues long. Germline CDR1 MNHEY, CDR2 SVGAGI.

The rearrangement uses TRBV3-1 (or the pseudogene TRBV3-2) and TRBJ1-5; no clear D gene. CDR1 and CDR2 (germline): LGHDT, YNNKEL (reference sequence). V dropped 3 bases and J dropped 4 bases, with 7 bases sitting between them. This CDR3 has 13 amino acids. DNA of the CDR3: TGTGCCAGCAGCCAGACGGATAATCAGCCCCAGCATTTT. It codes for CASSQTDNQPQHF.

Turning to this clone: The germline gene is not matched at one end of the junction; a read error may be the cause. The CDR3 bases are TGTGCCAGCAGCAGACAGGGTAAAAGTAACCATGGCTACACCTTC. The encoded protein is CASSRQGKSNHGYTF. This rearrangement joins TRBV6-5 to TRBJ1-2; 7 nucleotides agree with TRBD1. The germline CDR1 and CDR2 sequences are MNHEY and SVGAGI. The CDR3 runs 15 residues.

The chain recombines TRBV19 with TRBJ2-7; the D is unclear. CDR1 and CDR2 (germline): LNHDA, SQIVND (reference sequence). This CDR3 contains 13 residues. V lost 0 bases, J lost 6 bases, and 9 bases lay in between. The CDR3 nucleotides read TGTGCCAGTAGTATAGATCGGATTGCCGAGCAGTACTTC. This gives the protein CASSIDRIAEQYF.

The chain is built from TRBV30 and TRBJ2-1; unclear D gene. The V gene's germline CDR1 is GTSNPN and CDR2 SVGIG (reference sequence). V lost 0 bases, J lost 5 bases, and 8 bases lay in between. The CDR3 covers 13 residues. The DNA for the CDR3 is TGTGCCTGGAGTGTAATCAGGAACAATGAGCAGTTCTTC. As protein: CAWSVIRNNEQFF.